A single sample gave rise to the 15 T cell receptor beta chains below, sequenced in a study of cytomegalovirus exposure and HLA in healthy donors. The PCR made use of 60 Vbeta and 13 Jbeta primers. Assay used: immunoSEQ multiplex PCR; TCRdb lists only in-frame clones, some missing. Of 90,000 to 150,000 clones listed, 55% to 65% were seen once; the top ten hold 9% to 10%. Material: PBMCs. Every receptor here comes from a man aged 35 to 55 in good health and CMV-seropositive.

This rearrangement joins TRBV9 to TRBJ2-2, with D possibly being TRBD2 (7 bases). This CDR3 spans 16 amino acids. Germline CDR1 SGDLS, CDR2 YYNGEE. V was trimmed by 4 bases and J by 3 bases, leaving 16 bases between them. The CDR3, as DNA: TGTGCCAGCAGCCTTCGGGGGGACACCTACACCGGGGAGCTGTTTTTT. Protein: CASSLRGDTYTGELFF.

The J gene is TRBJ2-2, the V gene TRBV5-1; no firm D call. The germline CDR1 and CDR2 sequences are SGHRS and YFSETQ. The CDR3 has 11 amino acids. The V and J ends lost 3 bases and 9 bases respectively, with 6 bases between them. The CDR3 DNA follows: TGCGCCAGCAGCTCCGTCCGGGAGCTGTTTTTT. Its protein product is CASSSVRELFF.

The chain couples TRBV20-1 to TRBJ2-5; D possibly corresponds to TRBD1 (6 bases). The CDR3 spans 11 residues. Germline CDR1 DFQATT, CDR2 SNEGSKA (reference sequence). V was clipped by 7 bases and J by 4 bases, with 10 bases between them. In DNA form, the CDR3 reads TGCAGTGTCTCGGACAGAGAGACCCAGTACTTC. This sequence encodes CSVSDRETQYF.

The chain carries TRBV10-3 and TRBJ1-2, with TRBD1 as a possible D gene (5 bases). This CDR3 region has 13 residues. Germline V lookup: CDR1 ENHRY, CDR2 SYGVKD. Deletions cut 11 bases from V and 2 bases from J, with 15 bases between. As DNA, the CDR3 is TGTGCCGTACTAAGGGGTATGAACTATGGCTACACCTTC. Protein sequence: CAVLRGMNYGYTF.

The chain uses TRBV27 and TRBJ2-7; the match to TRBD2 covers 10 bases. This CDR3 comprises 15 residues. Germline values: CDR1 MNHEY, CDR2 SMNVEV (reference sequence). Unmatched junction bases numbered 2, after V lost 0 bases and J lost 3 bases. The CDR3 loop is CASSLSSGGLYEQYF. CDR3 in DNA: TGTGCCAGCAGTTTATCTAGCGGGGGGCTCTACGAGCAGTACTTC.

J is TRBJ2-1 and V is TRBV7-9; the D gene is possibly TRBD2 (5 bases). This CDR3 contains 16 residues. The germline V gene has CDR1 SEHNR and CDR2 FQNEAQ (reference sequence). Trimming took off 6 bases at V and 4 bases at J, with 19 bases between the two ends. CDR3 sequence (DNA): TGTGCCAGCAGTAAGGACTCCTATACTAGATACAATGAGCAGTTCTTC. Translated: CASSKDSYTRYNEQFF.

The chain has TRBV18 and TRBJ1-2; TRBD1 matches 7 bases. The CDR3 length is 15 residues. Germline assignment: CDR1 KGHSH and CDR2 LQKENI. V dropped 2 bases and J dropped 8; count of bases not matched to a gene: 11. The CDR3: CASSPKTGTALGYTF. The CDR3 DNA sequence: TGTGCCAGCTCACCAAAGACAGGGACAGCTCTCGGCTACACCTTC.

The chain links TRBV7-9 to TRBJ2-7; the match to TRBD1 covers 9 bases. In germline, CDR1 is SEHNR, CDR2 FQNEAQ (reference sequence). J lost 3 bases, V lost 5 bases, and 8 bases had no gene match. The CDR3 contains 15 residues. In DNA form, the CDR3 reads TGTGCCAGCAGCCTGGACAGGGGAAGGGGCTACGAGCAGTACTTC. This encodes CASSLDRGRGYEQYF. Full variable domain (remainder filled in from reference TRBV7-9 and TRBJ2-7): DTGVSQNPRHKITKRGQNVTFRCDPISEHNRLYWYRQTLGQGPEFLTYFQNEAQLEKSRLLSDRFSAERPKGSFSTLEIQRTEQGDSAMYLCASSLDRGRGYEQYFGPGTRLTVT.

This chain uses TRBV10-2 with TRBJ2-5; 7 bases match TRBD1. V was pared by 7 bases and J by 9 bases, with 11 bases of the junction left unmatched. Germline CDR1 reads WSHSY; CDR2 reads SAAADI. The CDR3 consists of 13 residues. The DNA of the CDR3 is TGCGCCAGCAACCCGACAGGGTTGGGACCCCAGTACTTC. As protein: CASNPTGLGPQYF.

The rearrangement links TRBV6-6 to TRBJ2-7; possibly TRBD1 for D (6 bases). This CDR3 comprises 15 residues. Germline CDR1 is MNHNY and CDR2 is SVGAGI (reference sequence). The V and J ends lost 0 bases and 3 bases respectively, with 12 bases between them. CDR3 in DNA: TGTGCCAGCAGTTACTCGGGACAAGTTAGCTACGAGCAGTACTTC. Amino acids: CASSYSGQVSYEQYF.

The chain is built from TRBV2 and TRBJ1-4; 7 bases agree with TRBD1. With 6 bases clipped from V and 7 bases from J, the junction kept 11 bases outside the gene matches. CDR3 length: 15 residues. Germline lookup yields CDR1 SNHLY and CDR2 FYNNEI. CDR3 bases: TGTGCCAGCAGGACCGACGGGACAGTTGGTGAAAAACTGTTTTTT. Translation: CASRTDGTVGEKLFF.

This clone was detected once. The CDR3 loop is CASSSGQVWVYEQYF. The CDR3 coding sequence is TGCGCCAGCAGCTCGGGACAGGTCTGGGTCTACGAGCAGTACTTC. The chain is built from TRBV5-1 and TRBJ2-7; 8 bases align to TRBD1. Trimming removed 3 bases from V and 3 bases from J; junction bases left unmatched: 8. Germline lookup yields CDR1 SGHRS and CDR2 YFSETQ. The CDR3 has 15 amino acids.

This chain links TRBV2 with TRBJ2-7, with TRBD1 as a possible D gene (6 bases). The CDR3 is made up of 14 amino acids. CDR1 SNHLY and CDR2 FYNNEI come from the germline V gene. V gave up 5 bases and J gave up 3 bases, with 14 bases separating them. The CDR3, as DNA: TGTGCCAGCAGTAAGCAGGGGAAATTCTACGAGCAGTACTTC. Its protein product is CASSKQGKFYEQYF.

This clone was counted a few times. This chain links TRBV29-1 with TRBJ2-5, with 8 bases that match TRBD2. This CDR3 has 13 residues. The trim removed 4 bases at V and 3 bases at J, leaving 4 bases unmatched. CDR1 and CDR2 (germline): SQVTM, ANQGSEA. The CDR3 DNA reads as TGCAGCGTTGGGGGCGGGGGGAAAGAGACCCAGTACTTC. Amino acids: CSVGGGGKETQYF.

On this clone: Compared with germline, one end of the junction differs, possibly owing to a read error. V usage is TRBV15 and J usage is TRBJ2-3; perhaps TRBD1 as D (6 bases). CDR3 length equals 13 residues. CDR1 and CDR2 (germline): LNHNV, YYDKDF (reference sequence). The CDR3 nucleotides read TGTGCCACCAGCAGAGGTCGACAGCCAAACAGGGATTTT. Encoded protein: CATSRGRQPNRDF.